The 5 T cell receptor beta chains given below trace back to one sample, sequenced in a study of beta chain features in type 1 diabetes (dated by TCRdb to 2017 to 2018). Library preparation employed the immunoSEQ multiplex PCR assay. All of the isolated RNA was reverse transcribed with the High Capacity cDNA Reverse Transcription Kit, so expressed TCRB transcripts were sequenced. Sourced from immuneACCESS, this table was stored by TCRdb with only in-frame sequences that have V and J called. A share of the clones is absent; for the studies checked, an unresolved V gene accounts for under half, and the remainder has no known explanation. The sample table shows nearly 250,000 clones, and roughly 15% are seen once. About 0.03% of the sample goes to the ten largest clones. Sequences were obtained from naive CD4+ T cells from blood. The cell subset or site tag for this specimen amounts to: true naive CD4+ T cells. Receptors were obtained from a woman between 40 and 50 years old in good health.

The chain combines TRBV9 with TRBJ2-1; no clear D gene. The V end lost 1 base, the J end lost 7 bases, and 9 bases lay between the germline ends. The CDR3 is made up of 13 amino acids. Germline loops: CDR1 SGDLS, CDR2 YYNGEE. The CDR3 DNA reads TGTGCCAGCAGCGTAAGTCCTCAGAATGAGCAGTTCTTC. Translation gives CASSVSPQNEQFF.

This clone was recorded at least ten times. The rearrangement uses TRBV23-1 and TRBJ2-7, with 9 bases aligning to TRBD1. TRBV23-1 is treated as an ORF (open reading frame) with a function not yet certain. The CDR3 has 15 residues. Trimming cost V 3 bases and J 0 bases; bases outside gene matches: 3. This chain's CDR3 is CASSQAGQGSYEQYF. The DNA of the CDR3 is TGCGCCAGCAGTCAGGCGGGACAGGGCTCCTACGAGCAGTACTTC.

This clone has a handful of counts. The J gene is TRBJ2-5, the V gene TRBV5-1; no reliable D call. Germline assignment: CDR1 SGHRS and CDR2 YFSETQ. Trimming took off 3 bases at V and 5 bases at J, with 8 bases between the two ends. This CDR3 is 12 amino acids long. The CDR3 sequence is CASSSPRETQYF. CDR3 coding DNA: TGCGCCAGCAGCTCCCCTCGTGAGACCCAGTACTTC.

V gene TRBV9 combines with J gene TRBJ2-3; no clear D gene. This CDR3 comprises 12 residues. Germline CDR1 and CDR2: SGDLS and YYNGEE. Deletions cut 4 bases from V and 4 bases from J, with 7 bases between. The CDR3: CASSLLSDTQYF. The CDR3 DNA is TGTGCCAGCAGCTTATTATCAGATACGCAGTATTTT.

This clone was counted a few times. This rearrangement joins TRBV28 to TRBJ2-5; 12 bases map to TRBD2. The V segment lost 8 bases and the J segment 5 bases; nucleotides outside the gene matches: 12. Germline lookup yields CDR1 MDHEN and CDR2 SYDVKM. The CDR3 sequence is 16 residues long. CDR3 sequence reads: CASRPASGGASETQYF. The DNA for the CDR3 is TGTGCCAGCCGACCGGCTAGCGGGGGGGCCTCCGAGACCCAGTACTTC.